Sequencing of this T cell receptor (beta chain) was carried out in a study of siplizumab effects on memory and regulatory T cells. Study results and limitations: Naive T cells apparently outstripped memory cells in diversity and seemed major alloresponse contributors. Proliferating CD4+ or CD8+ clones, roughly 75-97% of them, lacked an assignable naive or memory phenotype.

This table comes from immunoSEQ multiplex PCR, and its TCRdb copy is limited to in-frame clones, with some not included. Of approximately 98,000 clones in the sample, around 94% were seen once. The V gene's germline CDR1 is SGHRS and CDR2 YFSETQ. There are 15 residues in the CDR3. The V gene end was trimmed by 2 bases and the J gene end by 6 bases; junction bases not matched to a gene: 3. Regarding this clone: Its specificity is unknown.

Sequencing was done on a sample of non-Treg CD4+ T cells sorted from blood. This chain uses TRBV5-1 with TRBJ2-1, with 12 positions matching TRBD2. The sequence derives from a human donor in good health. The CDR3 nucleotides read TGCGCCAGCAGCTTCTCTAGCGGGAGGGGCAATGAGCAGTTCTTC. Its translation is CASSFSSGRGNEQFF. Complete variable domain (other parts from reference TRBV5-1 and TRBJ2-1): KAGVTQTPRYLIKTRGQQVTLSCSPISGHRSVSWYQQTPGQGLQFLFEYFSETQRNKGNFPGRFSGRQFSNSRSEMNVSTLELGDSALYLCASSFSSGRGNEQFFGPGTRLTVL.